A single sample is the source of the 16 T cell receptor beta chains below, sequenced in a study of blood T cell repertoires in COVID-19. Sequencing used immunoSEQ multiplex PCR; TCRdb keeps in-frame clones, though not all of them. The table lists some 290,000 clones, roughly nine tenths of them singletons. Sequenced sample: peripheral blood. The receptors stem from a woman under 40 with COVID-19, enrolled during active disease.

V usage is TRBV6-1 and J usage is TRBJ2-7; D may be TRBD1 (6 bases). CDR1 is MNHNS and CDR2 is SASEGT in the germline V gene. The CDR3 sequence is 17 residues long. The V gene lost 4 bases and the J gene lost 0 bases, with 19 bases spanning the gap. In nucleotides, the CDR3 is TGTGCCAGCAGTGGAACCCTATACAGGGTCAGCTCCTACGAGCAGTACTTC. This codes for CASSGTLYRVSSYEQYF.

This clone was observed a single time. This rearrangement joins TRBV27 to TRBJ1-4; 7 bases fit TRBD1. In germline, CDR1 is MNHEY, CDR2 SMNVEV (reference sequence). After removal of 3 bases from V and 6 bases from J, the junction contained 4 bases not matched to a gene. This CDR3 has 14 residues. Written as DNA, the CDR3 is TGTGCCAGCAGTTTGACAGGGTGGGATGAAAAACTGTTTTTT. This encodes CASSLTGWDEKLFF. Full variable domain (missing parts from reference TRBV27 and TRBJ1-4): EAQVTQNPRYLITVTGKKLTVTCSQNMNHEYMSWYRQDPGLGLRQIYYSMNVEVTDKGDVPEGYKVSRKEKRNFPLILESPSPNQTSLYFCASSLTGWDEKLFFGSGTQLSVL.

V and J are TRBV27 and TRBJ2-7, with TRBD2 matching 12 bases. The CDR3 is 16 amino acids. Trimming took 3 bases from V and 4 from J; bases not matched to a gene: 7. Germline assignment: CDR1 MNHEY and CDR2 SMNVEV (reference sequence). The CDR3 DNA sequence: TGTGCCAGCAGTTTTAATCGACTAGCGGGAGCGTACGAGCAGTACTTC. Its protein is CASSFNRLAGAYEQYF.

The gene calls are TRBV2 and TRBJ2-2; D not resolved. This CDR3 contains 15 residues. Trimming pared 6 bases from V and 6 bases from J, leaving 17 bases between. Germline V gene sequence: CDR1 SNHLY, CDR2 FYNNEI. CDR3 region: CASRARQHLAGELFF. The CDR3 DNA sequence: TGTGCCAGCAGAGCTAGGCAGCATTTGGCCGGGGAGCTGTTTTTT.

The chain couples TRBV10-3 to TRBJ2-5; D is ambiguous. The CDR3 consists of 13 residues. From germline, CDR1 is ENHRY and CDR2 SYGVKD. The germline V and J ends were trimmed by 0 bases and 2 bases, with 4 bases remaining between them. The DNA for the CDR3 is TGTGCCATCAGTGAGTCGACTCAAGAGACCCAGTACTTC. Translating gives CAISESTQETQYF.

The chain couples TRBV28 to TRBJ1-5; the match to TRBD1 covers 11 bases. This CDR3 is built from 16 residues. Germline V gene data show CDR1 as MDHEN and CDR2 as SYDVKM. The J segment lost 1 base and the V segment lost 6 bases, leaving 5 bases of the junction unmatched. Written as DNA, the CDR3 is TGTGCCAGCAGCCGGGGACAGGGGGGCAGCAATCAGCCCCAGCATTTT. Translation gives CASSRGQGGSNQPQHF.

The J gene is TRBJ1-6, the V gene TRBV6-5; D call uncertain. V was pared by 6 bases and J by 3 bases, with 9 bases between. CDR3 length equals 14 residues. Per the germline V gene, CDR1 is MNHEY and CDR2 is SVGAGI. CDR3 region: CASRPDLYNSPLHF. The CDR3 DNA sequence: TGTGCCAGCAGACCAGATCTCTATAATTCACCCCTCCACTTT.

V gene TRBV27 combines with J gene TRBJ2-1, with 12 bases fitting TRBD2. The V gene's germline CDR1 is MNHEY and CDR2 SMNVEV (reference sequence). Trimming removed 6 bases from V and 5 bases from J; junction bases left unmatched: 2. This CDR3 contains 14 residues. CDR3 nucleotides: TGTGCCAGCAGGGGGACTAGCGGGCACAATGAGCAGTTCTTC. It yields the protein CASRGTSGHNEQFF.

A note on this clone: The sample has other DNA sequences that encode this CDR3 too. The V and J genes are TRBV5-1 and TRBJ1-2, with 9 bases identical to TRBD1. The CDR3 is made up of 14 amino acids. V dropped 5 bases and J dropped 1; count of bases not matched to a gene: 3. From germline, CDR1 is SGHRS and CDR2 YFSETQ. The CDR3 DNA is TGCGCCAGCAGTACGGGACAGGGTAACTATGGCTACACCTTC. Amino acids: CASSTGQGNYGYTF.

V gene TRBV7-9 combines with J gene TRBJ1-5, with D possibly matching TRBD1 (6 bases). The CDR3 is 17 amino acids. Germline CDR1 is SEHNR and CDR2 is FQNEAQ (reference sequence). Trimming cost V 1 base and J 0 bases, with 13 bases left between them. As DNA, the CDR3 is TGTGCCAGCAGCTTAGGGGATTACAGGGATAGCAATCAGCCCCAGCATTTT. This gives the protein CASSLGDYRDSNQPQHF.

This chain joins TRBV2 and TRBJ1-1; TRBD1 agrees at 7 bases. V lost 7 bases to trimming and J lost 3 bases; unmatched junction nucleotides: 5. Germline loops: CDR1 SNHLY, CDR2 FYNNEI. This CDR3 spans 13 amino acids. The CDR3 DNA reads TGTGCCAGCAACGTCAGGGGGGACACTGAAGCTTTCTTT. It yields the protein CASNVRGDTEAFF.

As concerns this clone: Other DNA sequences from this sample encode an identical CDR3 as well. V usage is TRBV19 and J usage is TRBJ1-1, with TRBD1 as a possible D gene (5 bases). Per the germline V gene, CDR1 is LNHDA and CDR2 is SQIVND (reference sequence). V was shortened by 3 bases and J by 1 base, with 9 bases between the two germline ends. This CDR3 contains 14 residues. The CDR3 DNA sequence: TGTGCCAGTAGTATTTTCGGGGGGAACACTGAAGCTTTCTTT. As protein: CASSIFGGNTEAFF. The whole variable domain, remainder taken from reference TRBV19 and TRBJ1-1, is DGGITQSPKYLFRKEGQNVTLSCEQNLNHDAMYWYRQDPGQGLRLIYYSQIVNDFQKGDIAEGYSVSREKKESFPLTVTSAQKNPTAFYLCASSIFGGNTEAFFGQGTRLTVV.

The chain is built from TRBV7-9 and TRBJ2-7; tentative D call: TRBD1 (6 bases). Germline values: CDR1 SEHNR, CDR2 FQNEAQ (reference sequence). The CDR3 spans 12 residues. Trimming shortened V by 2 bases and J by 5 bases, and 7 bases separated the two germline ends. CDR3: CASSLPGDEQYF. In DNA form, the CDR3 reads TGTGCCAGCAGCTTACCAGGGGACGAGCAGTACTTC.

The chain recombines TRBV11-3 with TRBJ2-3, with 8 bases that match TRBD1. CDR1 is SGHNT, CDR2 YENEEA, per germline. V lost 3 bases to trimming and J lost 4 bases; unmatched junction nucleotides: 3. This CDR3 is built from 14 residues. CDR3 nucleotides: TGTGCCAGCAGCTTGACAGGGGCGCCAGATACGCAGTATTTT. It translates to CASSLTGAPDTQYF.

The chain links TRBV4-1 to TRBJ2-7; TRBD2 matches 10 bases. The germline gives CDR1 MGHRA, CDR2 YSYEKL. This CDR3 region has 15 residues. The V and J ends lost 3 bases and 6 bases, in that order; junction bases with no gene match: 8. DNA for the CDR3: TGCGCCAGCAGCCAGGAACTAGCGGGACTTACCGAGCAGTACTTC. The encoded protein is CASSQELAGLTEQYF.

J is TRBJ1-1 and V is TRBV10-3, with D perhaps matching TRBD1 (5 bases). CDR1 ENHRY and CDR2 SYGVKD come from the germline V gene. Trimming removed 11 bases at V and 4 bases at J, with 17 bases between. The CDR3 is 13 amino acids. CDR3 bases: TGTGCCGTAGCCTCGGGGGGAGCCACTGAAGCTTTCTTT. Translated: CAVASGGATEAFF.